This T cell receptor (beta chain) was recorded in a study of radiotherapy plus CTLA-4 blockade in lung cancer listed by TCRdb under 2018. As for the study more broadly: Objective responses occurred in around 19% of enrolled patients, and less than 35% achieved disease control. Overall results and qualifications from the work: After treatment with radiotherapy and ipilimumab, TCR clones that originated in tumors expanded in peripheral blood. The strongest predictors of response were reported to be early dynamic shifts in blood T cell clones along with a rise in serum interferon-beta following radiation.

Turning to this clone: Its antigen is currently not known. Base qualities are not at hand, and no much larger clone is one base apart.

Libraries were prepared through the immunoSEQ multiplex PCR assay. In its TCRdb copy, this immuneACCESS table keeps in-frame sequences only and misses some clones. Where compared with another copy, unresolved V genes explain less than half of these, and the others have no known cause. The sample profile shows more than 95,000 clones; about four fifths of them were found once. Roughly 5.2% of the sample goes to the ten largest clones. The study evaluated CTLA-4 blockade (ipilimumab) given together with focal radiation therapy in patients who had chemo-refractory metastatic non-small-cell lung cancer. The CDR3 holds 12 amino acids from the cysteine to the phenylalanine. Only CDR3 DNA remains: 36 bases, in frame from the first base. As encoded in the germline V gene, CDR1 is MNHNS while CDR2 is SASEGT. V drops 0 bases and J drops 10 bases, leaving 8 bases in between.

The receptor was derived from a human donor with non-small cell lung cancer who had a partial response to radiotherapy plus ipilimumab. Sequenced here: peripheral blood, sampled from a patient treated with radiotherapy plus ipilimumab. The chain is encoded by TRBV6-1 joined to TRBJ2-3, with a weak D call of TRBD2 (5 bases match). The CDR3 is CASSEAHGAQYF. The nucleotide sequence reads TGTGCCAGCAGTGAAGCCCACGGGGCGCAGTATTTT.